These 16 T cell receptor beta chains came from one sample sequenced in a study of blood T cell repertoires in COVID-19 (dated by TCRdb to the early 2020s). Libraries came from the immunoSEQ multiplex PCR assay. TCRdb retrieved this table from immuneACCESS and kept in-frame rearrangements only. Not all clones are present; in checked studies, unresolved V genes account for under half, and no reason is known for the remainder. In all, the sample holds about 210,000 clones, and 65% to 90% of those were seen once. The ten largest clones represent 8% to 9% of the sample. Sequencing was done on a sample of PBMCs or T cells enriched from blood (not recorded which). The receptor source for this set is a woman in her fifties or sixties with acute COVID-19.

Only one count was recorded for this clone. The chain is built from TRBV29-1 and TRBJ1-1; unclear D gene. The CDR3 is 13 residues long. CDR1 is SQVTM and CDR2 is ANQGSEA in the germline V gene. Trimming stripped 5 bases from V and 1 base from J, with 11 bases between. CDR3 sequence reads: CSVRELGNTEAFF. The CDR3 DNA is TGCAGCGTTAGGGAGTTAGGGAACACTGAAGCTTTCTTT.

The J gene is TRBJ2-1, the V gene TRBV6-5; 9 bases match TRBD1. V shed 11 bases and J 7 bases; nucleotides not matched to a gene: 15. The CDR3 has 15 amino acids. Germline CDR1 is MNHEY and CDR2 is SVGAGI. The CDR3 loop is CASQRPGQGTNEQFF. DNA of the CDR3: TGTGCCTCTCAGCGGCCGGGACAGGGAACGAATGAGCAGTTCTTC.

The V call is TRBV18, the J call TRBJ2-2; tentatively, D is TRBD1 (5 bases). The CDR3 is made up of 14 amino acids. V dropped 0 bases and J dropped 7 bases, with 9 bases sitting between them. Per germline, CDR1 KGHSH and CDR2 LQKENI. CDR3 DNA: TGTGCCAGCTCACCACCGAAGGGGCTCGGGGAGCTGTTTTTT. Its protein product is CASSPPKGLGELFF.

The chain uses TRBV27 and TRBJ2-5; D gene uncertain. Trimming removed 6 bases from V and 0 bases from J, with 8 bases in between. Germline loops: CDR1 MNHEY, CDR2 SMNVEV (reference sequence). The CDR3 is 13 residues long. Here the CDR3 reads CASRTRYQETQYF. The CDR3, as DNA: TGTGCCAGCAGGACTCGGTACCAAGAGACCCAGTACTTC.

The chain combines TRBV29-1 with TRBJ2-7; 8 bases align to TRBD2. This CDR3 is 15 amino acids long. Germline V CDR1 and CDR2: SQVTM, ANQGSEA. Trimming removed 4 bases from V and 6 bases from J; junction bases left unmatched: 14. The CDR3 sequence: CSVVSASPREGEQYF. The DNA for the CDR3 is TGCAGCGTTGTTAGTGCTTCACCCCGGGAGGGCGAGCAGTACTTC.

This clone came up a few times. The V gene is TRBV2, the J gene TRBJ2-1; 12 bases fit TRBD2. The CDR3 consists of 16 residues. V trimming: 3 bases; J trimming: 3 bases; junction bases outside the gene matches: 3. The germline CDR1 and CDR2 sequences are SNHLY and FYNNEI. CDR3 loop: CASSDSTSGGYNEQFF. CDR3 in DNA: TGTGCCAGCAGTGACTCGACTAGCGGGGGCTACAATGAGCAGTTCTTC. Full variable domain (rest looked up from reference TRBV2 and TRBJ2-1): EPEVTQTPSHQVTQMGQEVILRCVPISNHLYFYWYRQILGQKVEFLVSFYNNEISEKSEIFDDQFSVERPDGSNFTLKIRSTKLEDSAMYFCASSDSTSGGYNEQFFGPGTRLTVL.

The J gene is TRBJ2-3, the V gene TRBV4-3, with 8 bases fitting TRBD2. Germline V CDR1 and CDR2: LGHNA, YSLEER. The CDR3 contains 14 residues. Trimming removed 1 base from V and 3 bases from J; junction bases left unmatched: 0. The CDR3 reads CASSQGLATDTQYF. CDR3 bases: TGCGCCAGCAGCCAAGGACTAGCGACAGATACGCAGTATTTT.

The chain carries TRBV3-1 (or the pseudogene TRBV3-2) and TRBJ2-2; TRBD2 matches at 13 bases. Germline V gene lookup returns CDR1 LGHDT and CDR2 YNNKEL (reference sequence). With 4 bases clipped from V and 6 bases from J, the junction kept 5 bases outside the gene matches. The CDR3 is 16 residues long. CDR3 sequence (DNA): TGTGCCAGCAGCCGTACAACTAGCGGGAGGGCCGGGGAGCTGTTTTTT. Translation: CASSRTTSGRAGELFF.

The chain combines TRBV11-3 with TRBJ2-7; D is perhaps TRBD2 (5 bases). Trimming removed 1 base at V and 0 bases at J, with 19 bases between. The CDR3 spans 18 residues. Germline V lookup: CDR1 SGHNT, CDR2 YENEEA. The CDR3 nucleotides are TGTGCCAGCAGCTTAGGATCGAGGGTAGTTCCAGACTCCTACGAGCAGTACTTC. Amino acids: CASSLGSRVVPDSYEQYF.

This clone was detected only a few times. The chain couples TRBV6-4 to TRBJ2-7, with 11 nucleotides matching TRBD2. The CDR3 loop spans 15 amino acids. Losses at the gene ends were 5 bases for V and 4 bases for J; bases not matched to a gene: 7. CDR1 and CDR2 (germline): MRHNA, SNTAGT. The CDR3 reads CASSLLAGDGYEQYF. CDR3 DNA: TGTGCCAGCAGTTTACTAGCGGGAGACGGATACGAGCAGTACTTC.

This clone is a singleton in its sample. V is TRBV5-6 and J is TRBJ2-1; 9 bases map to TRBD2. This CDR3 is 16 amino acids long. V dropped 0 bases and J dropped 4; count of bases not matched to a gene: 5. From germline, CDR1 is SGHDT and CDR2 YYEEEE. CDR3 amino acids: CASSLGLLAGYNEQFF. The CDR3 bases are TGTGCCAGCAGCTTGGGCTTACTAGCGGGTTACAATGAGCAGTTCTTC.

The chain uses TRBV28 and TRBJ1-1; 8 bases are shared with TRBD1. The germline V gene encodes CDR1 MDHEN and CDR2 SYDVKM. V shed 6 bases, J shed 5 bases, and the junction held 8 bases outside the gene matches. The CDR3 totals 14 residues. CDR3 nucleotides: TGTGCCAGCAGGGCAACAGGGGGATTAACTGAAGCTTTCTTT. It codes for CASRATGGLTEAFF.

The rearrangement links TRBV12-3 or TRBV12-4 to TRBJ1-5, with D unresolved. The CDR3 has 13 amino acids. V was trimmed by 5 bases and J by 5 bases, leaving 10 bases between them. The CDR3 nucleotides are TGTGCCAGCAGTCGGACTGCTTATCAGCCCCAGCATTTT. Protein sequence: CASSRTAYQPQHF.

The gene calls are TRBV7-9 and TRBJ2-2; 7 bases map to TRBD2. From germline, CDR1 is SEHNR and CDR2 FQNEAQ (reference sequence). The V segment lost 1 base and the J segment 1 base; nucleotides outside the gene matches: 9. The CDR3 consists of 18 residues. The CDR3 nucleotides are TGTGCCAGCAGCTTAGGGCGGCTAGCGGAAAAGAACACCGGGGAGCTGTTTTTT. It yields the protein CASSLGRLAEKNTGELFF.

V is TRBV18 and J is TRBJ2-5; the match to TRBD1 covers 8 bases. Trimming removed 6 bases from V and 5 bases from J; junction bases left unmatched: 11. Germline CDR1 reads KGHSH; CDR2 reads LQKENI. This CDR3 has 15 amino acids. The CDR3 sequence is CASSPRQGIEETQYF. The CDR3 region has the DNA TGTGCCAGCTCTCCAAGACAGGGGATTGAGGAGACCCAGTACTTC.

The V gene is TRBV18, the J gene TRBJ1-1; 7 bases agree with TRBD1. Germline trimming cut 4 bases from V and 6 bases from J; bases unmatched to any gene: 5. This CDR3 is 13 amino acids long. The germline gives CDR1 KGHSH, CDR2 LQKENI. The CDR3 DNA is TGTGCCAGCTCACAAATCGACAGGGCTGAAGCTTTCTTT. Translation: CASSQIDRAEAFF. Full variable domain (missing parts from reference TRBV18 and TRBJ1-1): NAGVMQNPRHLVRRRGQEARLRCSPMKGHSHVYWYRQLPEEGLKFMVYLQKENIIDESGMPKERFSAEFPKEGPSILRIQQVVRGDSAAYFCASSQIDRAEAFFGQGTRLTVV.